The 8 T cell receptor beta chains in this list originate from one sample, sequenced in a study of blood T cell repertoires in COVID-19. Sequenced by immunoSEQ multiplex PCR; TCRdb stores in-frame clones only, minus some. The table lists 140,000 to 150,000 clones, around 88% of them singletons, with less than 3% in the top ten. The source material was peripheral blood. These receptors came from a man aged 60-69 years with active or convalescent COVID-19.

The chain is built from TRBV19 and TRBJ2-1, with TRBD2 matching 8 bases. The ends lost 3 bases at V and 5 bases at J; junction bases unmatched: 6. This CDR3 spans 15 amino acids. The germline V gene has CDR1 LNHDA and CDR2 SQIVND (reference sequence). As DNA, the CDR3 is TGTGCCAGTAGTATTGGGCTAGCGGGCCACAATGAGCAGTTCTTC. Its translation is CASSIGLAGHNEQFF.

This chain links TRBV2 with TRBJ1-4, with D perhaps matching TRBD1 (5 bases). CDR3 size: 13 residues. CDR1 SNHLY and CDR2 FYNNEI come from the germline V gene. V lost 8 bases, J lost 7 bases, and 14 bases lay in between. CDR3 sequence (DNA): TGTGCCAGCGGCAGACAGCCCCGTGAAAAACTGTTTTTT. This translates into CASGRQPREKLFF.

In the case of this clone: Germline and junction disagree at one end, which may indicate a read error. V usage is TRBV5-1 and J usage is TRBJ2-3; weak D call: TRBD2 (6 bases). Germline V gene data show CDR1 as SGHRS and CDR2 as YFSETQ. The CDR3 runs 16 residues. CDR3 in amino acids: CASNGAGPNGGDTQYF. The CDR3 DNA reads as TGCGCTAGCAATGGTGCGGGCCCTAACGGGGGAGATACGCAGTATTTT.

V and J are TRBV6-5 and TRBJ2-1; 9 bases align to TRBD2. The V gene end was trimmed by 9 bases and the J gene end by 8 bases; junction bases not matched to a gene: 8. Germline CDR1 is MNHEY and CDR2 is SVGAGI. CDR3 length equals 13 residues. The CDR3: CASGGTSSHEQFF. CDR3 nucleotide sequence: TGTGCCAGTGGGGGGACTAGCTCCCATGAGCAGTTCTTC.

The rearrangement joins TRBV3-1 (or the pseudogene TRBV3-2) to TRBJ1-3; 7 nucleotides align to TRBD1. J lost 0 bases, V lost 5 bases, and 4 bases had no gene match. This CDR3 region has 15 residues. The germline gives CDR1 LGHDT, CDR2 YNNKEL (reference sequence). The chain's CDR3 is CASSRGQYSGNTIYF. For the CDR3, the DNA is TGTGCCAGCAGCAGGGGACAGTACTCTGGAAACACCATATATTTT.

The CDR3 nucleotides are TGTGCCAGCAGTTACTCGGGGGCGCGAAGGGCTGAAGCTTTCTTT. Protein product: CASSYSGARRAEAFF. V and J are TRBV6-5 and TRBJ1-1; a weak D match, TRBD1 (6 bases). Germline lookup yields CDR1 MNHEY and CDR2 SVGAGI. V shed 0 bases and J shed 6 bases, with 14 bases lying between them. The CDR3 runs 15 residues.

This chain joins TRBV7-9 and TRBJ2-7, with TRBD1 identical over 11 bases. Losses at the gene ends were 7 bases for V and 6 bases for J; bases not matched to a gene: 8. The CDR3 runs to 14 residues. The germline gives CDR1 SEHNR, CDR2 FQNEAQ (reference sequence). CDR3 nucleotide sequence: TGTGCCAGCACCGGACAGGGGGCGGTCGGCGAGCAGTACTTC. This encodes CASTGQGAVGEQYF. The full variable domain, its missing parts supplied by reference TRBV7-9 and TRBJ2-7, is DTGVSQNPRHKITKRGQNVTFRCDPISEHNRLYWYRQTLGQGPEFLTYFQNEAQLEKSRLLSDRFSAERPKGSFSTLEIQRTEQGDSAMYLCASTGQGAVGEQYFGPGTRLTVT.

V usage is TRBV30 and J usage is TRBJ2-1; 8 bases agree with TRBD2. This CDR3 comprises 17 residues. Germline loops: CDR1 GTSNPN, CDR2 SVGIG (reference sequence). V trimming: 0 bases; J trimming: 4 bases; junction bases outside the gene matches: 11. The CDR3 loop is CAWSVRSGSKFYNEQFF. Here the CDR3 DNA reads TGTGCCTGGAGTGTAAGGAGCGGGAGTAAGTTTTACAATGAGCAGTTCTTC. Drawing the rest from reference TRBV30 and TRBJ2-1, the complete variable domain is SQTIHQWPATLVQPVGSPLSLECTVEGTSNPNLYWYRQAAGRGLQLLFYSVGIGQISSEVPQNLSASRPQDRQFILSSKKLLLSDSGFYLCAWSVRSGSKFYNEQFFGPGTRLTVL.